Here is one T cell receptor (beta chain) with its context. The antigen remains unidentified. This sample is part of a study of OX40 agonist ivuxolimab in advanced cancers. Whole-study results and caveats: Both blood CD4+ and CD8+ T cells showed clonal growth by week 6 at 0.1 to 3.0 mg/kg. Among T cells, CD8+ cells averaged more expanded clones than CD4+ cells.

V dropped 7 bases and J dropped 6 bases, with 9 bases sitting between them. The CDR3 spans 11 residues. Per germline, CDR1 LNHDA and CDR2 SQIVND (reference sequence). The assay was immunoSEQ multiplex PCR, and TCRdb's table has in-frame clones only and misses some. The data hold around 60,000 clones, with roughly 80% observed a single time. Patients were excluded for autoimmune disease history or systemic immunosuppression. The sample here was CD4+ or CD8+ T cells sorted from blood, taken in a trial of the OX40 agonist ivuxolimab. The receptor was derived from an adult with an advanced solid tumor such as melanoma, head and neck, liver or kidney cancer. This chain joins TRBV19 and TRBJ1-1; D possibly corresponds to TRBD1 (6 bases). The DNA for the CDR3 is TGTGCCAGTAAGGGGGGTTCTGAAGCTTTCTTT. Amino acid sequence: CASKGGSEAFF. The whole variable domain, remainder taken from reference TRBV19 and TRBJ1-1, is DGGITQSPKYLFRKEGQNVTLSCEQNLNHDAMYWYRQDPGQGLRLIYYSQIVNDFQKGDIAEGYSVSREKKESFPLTVTSAQKNPTAFYLCASKGGSEAFFGQGTRLTVV.